This T cell receptor (beta chain) was observed in a study of blood T cell repertoires in COVID-19. Participants, roughly 18 to 90 years old, spanned about two dozen US areas. Clones were read by immunoSEQ multiplex PCR, and TCRdb kept only the in-frame ones, dropping some. The sample includes fewer than 350,000 clones, around 90% of them seen just once. The sample consisted of PBMCs or T cells enriched from blood (not recorded which). This TCR came from a young woman who had recovered from COVID-19.

Here the CDR3 DNA reads TGTGCCAGCAGTTTGCAGGGGTTCACTGGCTACACCTTC. As protein: CASSLQGFTGYTF. The chain links TRBV27 to TRBJ1-2; tentative D call: TRBD1 (6 bases). The V and J ends lost 3 bases and 7 bases respectively, with 12 bases between them. The germline V gene has CDR1 MNHEY and CDR2 SMNVEV (reference sequence). CDR3 length: 13 amino acids.